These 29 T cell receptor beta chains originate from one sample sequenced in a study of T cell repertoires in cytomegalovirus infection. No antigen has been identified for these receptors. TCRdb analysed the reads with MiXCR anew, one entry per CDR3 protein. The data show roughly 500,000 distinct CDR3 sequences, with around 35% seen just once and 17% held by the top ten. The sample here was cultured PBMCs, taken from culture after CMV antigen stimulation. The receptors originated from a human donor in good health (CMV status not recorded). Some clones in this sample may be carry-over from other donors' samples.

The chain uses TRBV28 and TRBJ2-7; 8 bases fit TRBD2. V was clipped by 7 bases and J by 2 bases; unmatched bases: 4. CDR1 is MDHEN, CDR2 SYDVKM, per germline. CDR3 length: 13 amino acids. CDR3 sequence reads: CASKLAGPYEQYF. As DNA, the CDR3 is TGTGCCAGCAAATTAGCGGGACCCTACGAGCAGTACTTC.

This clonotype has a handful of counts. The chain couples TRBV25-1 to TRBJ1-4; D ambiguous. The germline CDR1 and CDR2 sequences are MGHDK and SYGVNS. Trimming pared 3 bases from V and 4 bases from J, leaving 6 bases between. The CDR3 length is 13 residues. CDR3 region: CASSDRHNEKLFF. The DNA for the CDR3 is TGTGCCAGCAGTGATAGACATAATGAAAAACTGTTTTTT.

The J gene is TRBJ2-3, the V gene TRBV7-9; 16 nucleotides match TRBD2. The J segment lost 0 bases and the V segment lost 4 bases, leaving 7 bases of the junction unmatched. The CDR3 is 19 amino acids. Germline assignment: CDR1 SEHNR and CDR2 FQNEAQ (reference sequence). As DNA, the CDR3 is TGTGCCAGCAGCTCGGGGACTAGCGGGAGGGCGACTAGCACAGATACGCAGTATTTT. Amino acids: CASSSGTSGRATSTDTQYF.

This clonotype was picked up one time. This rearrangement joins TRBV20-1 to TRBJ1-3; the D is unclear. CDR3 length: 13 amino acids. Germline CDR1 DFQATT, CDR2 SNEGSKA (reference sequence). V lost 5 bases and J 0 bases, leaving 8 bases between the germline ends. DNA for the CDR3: TGCAGTGCTTTTCAGCCCTCTGGAAACACCATATATTTT. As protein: CSAFQPSGNTIYF.

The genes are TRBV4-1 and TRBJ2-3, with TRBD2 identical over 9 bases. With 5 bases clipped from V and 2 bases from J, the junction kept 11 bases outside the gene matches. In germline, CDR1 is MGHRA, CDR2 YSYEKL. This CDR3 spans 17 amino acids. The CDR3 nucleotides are TGCGCCAGCAGCTCAGCCGGGACTAGCAGAAACACAGATACGCAGTATTTT. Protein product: CASSSAGTSRNTDTQYF.

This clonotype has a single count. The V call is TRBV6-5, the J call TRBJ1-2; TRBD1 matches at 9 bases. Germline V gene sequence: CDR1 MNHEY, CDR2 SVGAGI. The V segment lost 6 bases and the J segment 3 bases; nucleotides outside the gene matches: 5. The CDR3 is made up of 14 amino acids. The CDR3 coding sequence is TGTGCCAGCAGGCCGGGACAGGGATACTATGGCTACACCTTC. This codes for CASRPGQGYYGYTF.

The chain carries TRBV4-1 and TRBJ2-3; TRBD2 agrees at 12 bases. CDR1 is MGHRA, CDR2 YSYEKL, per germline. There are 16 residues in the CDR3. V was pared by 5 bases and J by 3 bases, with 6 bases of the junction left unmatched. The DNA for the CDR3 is TGCGCCAGCAGCTCCCGGACTAGCGGGATAACAGATACGCAGTATTTT. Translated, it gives CASSSRTSGITDTQYF.

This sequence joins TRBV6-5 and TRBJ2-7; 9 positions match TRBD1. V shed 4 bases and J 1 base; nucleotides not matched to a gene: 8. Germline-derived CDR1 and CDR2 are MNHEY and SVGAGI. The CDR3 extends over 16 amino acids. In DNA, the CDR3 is TGTGCCAGCAGTTCTCGCCGCGGGACAGGGTCCTACGAGCAGTACTTC. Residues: CASSSRRGTGSYEQYF.

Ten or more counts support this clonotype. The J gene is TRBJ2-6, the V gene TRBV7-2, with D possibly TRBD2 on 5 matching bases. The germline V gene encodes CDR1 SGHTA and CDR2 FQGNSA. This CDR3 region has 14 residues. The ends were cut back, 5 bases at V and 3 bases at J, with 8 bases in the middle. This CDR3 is CASSPSFGANVLTF. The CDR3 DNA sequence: TGTGCCAGCAGCCCTAGCTTTGGGGCCAACGTCCTGACTTTC.

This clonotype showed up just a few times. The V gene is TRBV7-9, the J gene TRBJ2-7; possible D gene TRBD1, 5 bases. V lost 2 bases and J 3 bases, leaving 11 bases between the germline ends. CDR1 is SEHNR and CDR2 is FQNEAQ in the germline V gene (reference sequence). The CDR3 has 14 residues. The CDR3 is CASSLNFDSYEQYF. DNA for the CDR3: TGTGCCAGCAGCTTAAATTTCGACAGCTACGAGCAGTACTTC.

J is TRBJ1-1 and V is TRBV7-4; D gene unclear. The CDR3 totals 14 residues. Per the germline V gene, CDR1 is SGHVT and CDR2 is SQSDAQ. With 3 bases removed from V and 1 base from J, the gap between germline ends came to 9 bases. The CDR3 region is CASSFVFENTEAFF. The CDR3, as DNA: TGTGCCAGCAGCTTCGTGTTTGAGAACACTGAAGCTTTCTTT.

CDR3 sequence: CASSQELAGGPGFAQYF. The CDR3 DNA sequence: TGCGCCAGCAGCCAAGAATTAGCGGGAGGGCCGGGGTTTGCGCAGTATTTT. J is TRBJ2-3 and V is TRBV4-3, with 11 positions matching TRBD2. This CDR3 is 17 amino acids long. V shed 0 bases, J shed 10 bases, and the junction held 12 bases outside the gene matches. CDR1 is LGHNA and CDR2 is YSLEER in the germline V gene.

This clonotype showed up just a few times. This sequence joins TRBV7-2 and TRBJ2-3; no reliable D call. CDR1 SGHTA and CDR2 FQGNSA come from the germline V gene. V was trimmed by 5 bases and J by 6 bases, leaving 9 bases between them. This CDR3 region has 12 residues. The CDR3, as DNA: TGTGCCAGCAGCAGTACGCCCGATACGCAGTATTTT. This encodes CASSSTPDTQYF.

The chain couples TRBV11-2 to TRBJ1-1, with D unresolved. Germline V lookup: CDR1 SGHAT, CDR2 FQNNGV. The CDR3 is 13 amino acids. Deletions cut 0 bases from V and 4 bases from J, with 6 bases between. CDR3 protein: CASSLDLSTEAFF. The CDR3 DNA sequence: TGTGCCAGCAGCTTAGATTTATCCACTGAAGCTTTCTTT.

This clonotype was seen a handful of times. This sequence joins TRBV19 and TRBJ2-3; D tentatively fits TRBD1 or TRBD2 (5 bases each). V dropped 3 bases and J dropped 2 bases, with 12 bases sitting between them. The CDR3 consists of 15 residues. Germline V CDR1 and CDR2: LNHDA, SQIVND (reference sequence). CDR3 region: CASSMRTGPTDTQYF. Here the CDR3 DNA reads TGTGCCAGTAGTATGAGGACGGGACCCACAGATACGCAGTATTTT.

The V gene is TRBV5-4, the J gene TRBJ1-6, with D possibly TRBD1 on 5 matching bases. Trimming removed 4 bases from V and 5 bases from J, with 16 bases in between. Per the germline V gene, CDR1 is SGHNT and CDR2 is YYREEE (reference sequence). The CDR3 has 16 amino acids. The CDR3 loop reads CASSLGSDRNNSPLHF. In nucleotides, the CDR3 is TGTGCCAGCAGCCTGGGGTCCGACAGAAATAATTCACCCCTCCACTTT.

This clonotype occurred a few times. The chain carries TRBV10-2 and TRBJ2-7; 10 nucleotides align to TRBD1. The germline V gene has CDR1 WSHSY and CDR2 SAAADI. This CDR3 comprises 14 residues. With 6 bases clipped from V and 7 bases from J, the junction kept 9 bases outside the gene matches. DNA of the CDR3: TGCGCCAGCAGAGCCCGGGACAGGGGTGAAGAGCAGTACGTC. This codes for CASRARDRGEEQYV.

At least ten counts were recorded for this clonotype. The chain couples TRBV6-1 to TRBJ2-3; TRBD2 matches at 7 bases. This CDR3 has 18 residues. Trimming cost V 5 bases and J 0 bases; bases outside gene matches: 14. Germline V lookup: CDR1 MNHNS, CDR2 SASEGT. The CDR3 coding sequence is TGTGCCAGCAGTCACGACGGCGCAGGCGGGAGAAGCACAGATACGCAGTATTTT. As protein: CASSHDGAGGRSTDTQYF.

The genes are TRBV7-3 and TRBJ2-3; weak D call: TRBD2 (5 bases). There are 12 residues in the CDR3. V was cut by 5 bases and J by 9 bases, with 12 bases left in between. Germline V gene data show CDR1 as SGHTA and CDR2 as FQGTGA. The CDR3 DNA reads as TGTGCCAGCAGCCGTTCAGAGGGCACGCAGTATTTT. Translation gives CASSRSEGTQYF.

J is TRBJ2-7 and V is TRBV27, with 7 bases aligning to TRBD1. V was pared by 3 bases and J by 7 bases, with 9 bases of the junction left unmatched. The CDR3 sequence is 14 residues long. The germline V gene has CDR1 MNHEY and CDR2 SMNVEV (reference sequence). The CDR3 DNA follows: TGTGCCAGCAGTTTGACAGGGTCCTTAGGGGAGCAGTACTTC. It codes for CASSLTGSLGEQYF.

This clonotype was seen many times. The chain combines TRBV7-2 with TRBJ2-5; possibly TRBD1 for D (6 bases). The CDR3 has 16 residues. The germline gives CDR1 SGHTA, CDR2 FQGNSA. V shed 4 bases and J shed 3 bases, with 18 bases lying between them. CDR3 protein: CASSSQPGQQKETQYF. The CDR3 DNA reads TGTGCCAGCAGCTCCCAACCCGGACAGCAAAAAGAGACCCAGTACTTC.

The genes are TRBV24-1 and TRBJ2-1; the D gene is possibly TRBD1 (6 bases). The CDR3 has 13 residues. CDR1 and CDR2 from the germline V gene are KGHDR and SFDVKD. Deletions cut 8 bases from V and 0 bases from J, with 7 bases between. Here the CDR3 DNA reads TGTGCCACCAAAGGGGGCTCCTACAATGAGCAGTTCTTC. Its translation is CATKGGSYNEQFF.

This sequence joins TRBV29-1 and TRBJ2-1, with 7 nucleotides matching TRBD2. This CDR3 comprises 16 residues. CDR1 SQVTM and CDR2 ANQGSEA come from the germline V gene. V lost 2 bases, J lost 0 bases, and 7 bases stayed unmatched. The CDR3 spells CSVEKWPSGSYNEQFF. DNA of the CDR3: TGCAGCGTTGAAAAATGGCCTAGCGGCTCCTACAATGAGCAGTTCTTC.

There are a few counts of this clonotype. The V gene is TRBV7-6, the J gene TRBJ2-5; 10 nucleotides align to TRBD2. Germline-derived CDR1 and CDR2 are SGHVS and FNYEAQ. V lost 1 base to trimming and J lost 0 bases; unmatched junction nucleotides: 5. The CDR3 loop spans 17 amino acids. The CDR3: CASSLGILAGNQETQYF. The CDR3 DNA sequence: TGTGCCAGCAGCTTAGGCATACTAGCGGGGAACCAAGAGACCCAGTACTTC.

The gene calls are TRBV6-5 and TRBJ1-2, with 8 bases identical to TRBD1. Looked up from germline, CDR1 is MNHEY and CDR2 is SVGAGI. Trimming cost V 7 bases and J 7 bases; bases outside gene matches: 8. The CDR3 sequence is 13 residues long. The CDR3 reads CASKFGQGGGYTF. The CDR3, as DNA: TGTGCCAGCAAATTTGGACAGGGAGGTGGCTACACCTTC.

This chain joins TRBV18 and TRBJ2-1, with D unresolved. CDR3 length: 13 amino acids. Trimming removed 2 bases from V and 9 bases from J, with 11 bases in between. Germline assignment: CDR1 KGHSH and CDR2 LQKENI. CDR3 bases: TGTGCCAGCTCACCATCGGAGCGAGGTGAGCAGTTCTTC. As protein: CASSPSERGEQFF.

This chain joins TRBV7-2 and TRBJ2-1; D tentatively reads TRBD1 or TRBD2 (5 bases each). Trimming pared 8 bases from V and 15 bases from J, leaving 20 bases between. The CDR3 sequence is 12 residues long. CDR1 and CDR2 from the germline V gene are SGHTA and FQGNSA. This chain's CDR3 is CASAKDYGTGFF. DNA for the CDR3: TGTGCCAGCGCAAAGGATTACGGGACGGGGTTCTTC.

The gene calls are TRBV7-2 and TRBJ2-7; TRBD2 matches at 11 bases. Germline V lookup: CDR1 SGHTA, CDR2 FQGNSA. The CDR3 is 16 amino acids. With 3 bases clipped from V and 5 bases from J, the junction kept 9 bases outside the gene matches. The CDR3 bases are TGTGCCAGCAGCTTTGCGGCTAGCGGGAGGAGCCACGAGCAGTACTTC. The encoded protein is CASSFAASGRSHEQYF.

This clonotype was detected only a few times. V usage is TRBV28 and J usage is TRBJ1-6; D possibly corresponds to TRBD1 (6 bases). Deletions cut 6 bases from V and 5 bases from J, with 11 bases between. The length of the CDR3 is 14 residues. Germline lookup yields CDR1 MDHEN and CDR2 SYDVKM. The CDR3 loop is CASRSRGDNSPLHF. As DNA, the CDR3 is TGTGCCAGCAGAAGCAGGGGTGATAATTCACCCCTCCACTTT.